A single sample is the source of the 26 T cell receptor beta chains below, sequenced in a study of blood T cell repertoires in COVID-19. Generated by immunoSEQ multiplex PCR, the TCRdb table keeps only in-frame clones and is missing some. The sample records roughly 210,000 clones, 87% being singletons. The sequenced sample consisted of PBMCs or T cells enriched from blood (not recorded which). These receptors all come from a man aged 25-40 years in a cohort exposed to, infected with or recovered from COVID-19 (not recorded which).

This rearrangement joins TRBV19 to TRBJ1-2; D not certain. The CDR3 is 14 residues long. V dropped 3 bases and J dropped 4 bases, with 12 bases sitting between them. Germline CDR1 is LNHDA and CDR2 is SQIVND (reference sequence). In DNA, the CDR3 is TGTGCCAGTAGTATTCCGGGGATAGGCTATGGCTACACCTTC. Translating it yields CASSIPGIGYGYTF.

The DNA for the CDR3 is TGTGCCAGCAGAGCAGGGGGGAACAATGAGCAGTTCTTC. It codes for CASRAGGNNEQFF. This chain uses TRBV3-1 (or the pseudogene TRBV3-2) with TRBJ2-1, with D possibly matching TRBD1 (7 bases). V lost 6 bases to trimming and J lost 5 bases, with 11 bases between them. Germline CDR1 LGHDT, CDR2 YNNKEL (reference sequence). This CDR3 has 13 residues.

This chain joins TRBV7-6 and TRBJ2-3; D gene unclear. The CDR3 is 13 residues long. V was pared by 2 bases and J by 4 bases, with 7 bases between. Looked up from germline, CDR1 is SGHVS and CDR2 is FNYEAQ. CDR3 nucleotides: TGTGCCAGCAGCTTACCCTCCTCAGATACGCAGTATTTT. It yields the protein CASSLPSSDTQYF.

V gene TRBV6-1 combines with J gene TRBJ1-5, with D hard to call. The V end lost 3 bases, the J end lost 11 bases, and 17 bases lay between the germline ends. The germline gives CDR1 MNHNS, CDR2 SASEGT. The CDR3 length is 14 residues. The CDR3 DNA reads as TGTGCCAGCAGTGACGCGGGCTCGGCAGCGACCCAGCATTTT. Protein: CASSDAGSAATQHF.

The chain uses TRBV6-6 and TRBJ2-7, with D perhaps matching TRBD1 (7 bases). V lost 8 bases and J lost 4, with 15 bases in between. CDR3 length: 13 amino acids. Germline V lookup: CDR1 MNHNY, CDR2 SVGAGI (reference sequence). CDR3 in amino acids: CASRAGTEYEQYF. The CDR3 DNA reads as TGTGCCAGCCGCGCGGGGACAGAATACGAGCAGTACTTC.

CDR3 protein: CASSRPQGTSTDTQYF. CDR3 sequence (DNA): TGTGCCAGCAGCCGACCACAGGGGACTAGCACAGATACGCAGTATTTT. The V call is TRBV7-6, the J call TRBJ2-3; TRBD1 is a possible D gene (7 bases). The CDR3 sequence is 16 residues long. In germline, CDR1 is SGHVS, CDR2 FNYEAQ. V shed 5 bases and J shed 0 bases, with 15 bases lying between them. The full variable domain, its missing parts supplied by reference TRBV7-6 and TRBJ2-3, is GAGVSQSPRYKVTKRGQDVALRCDPISGHVSLYWYRQALGQGPEFLTYFNYEAQQDKSGLPNDRFSAERPEGSISTLTIQRTEQRDSAMYRCASSRPQGTSTDTQYFGPGTRLTVL.

This chain connects TRBV5-1 to TRBJ2-3; possible D gene TRBD2, 5 bases. Trimming shortened V by 1 base and J by 0 bases, and 15 bases separated the two germline ends. CDR1 SGHRS and CDR2 YFSETQ come from the germline V gene. This CDR3 is 17 amino acids long. Here the CDR3 reads CASSLPGWTASTDTQYF. The DNA of the CDR3 is TGCGCCAGCAGCTTGCCCGGATGGACTGCCAGCACAGATACGCAGTATTTT.

This chain links TRBV13 with TRBJ2-7, with 7 bases matching TRBD1. CDR1 and CDR2 (germline): PRHDT, FYEKMQ (reference sequence). The CDR3 length is 14 residues. Trimming cost V 4 bases and J 3 bases; bases outside gene matches: 6. CDR3 loop: CASSSPGQHYEQYF. The DNA of the CDR3 is TGTGCCAGCAGCTCCCCGGGACAGCACTACGAGCAGTACTTC. Full variable domain (outside the CDR3, taken from reference TRBV13 and TRBJ2-7): AAGVIQSPRHLIKEKRETATLKCYPIPRHDTVYWYQQGPGQDPQFLISFYEKMQSDKGSIPDRFSAQQFSDYHSELNMSSLELGDSALYFCASSSPGQHYEQYFGPGTRLTVT.

The V gene is TRBV7-9, the J gene TRBJ2-1, with TRBD2 identical over 12 bases. The ends lost 5 bases at V and 7 bases at J; junction bases unmatched: 9. The germline V gene has CDR1 SEHNR and CDR2 FQNEAQ (reference sequence). CDR3 length: 16 amino acids. CDR3 sequence reads: CASSLGTSGPLNEQFF. CDR3 nucleotide sequence: TGTGCCAGCAGCCTTGGGACTAGCGGGCCACTTAATGAGCAGTTCTTC.

The chain is built from TRBV15 and TRBJ2-7; 11 nucleotides align to TRBD2. V shed 5 bases, J shed 4 bases, and the junction held 7 bases outside the gene matches. This CDR3 has 15 residues. Germline V gene data show CDR1 as LNHNV and CDR2 as YYDKDF (reference sequence). CDR3 amino acids: CATSSTSGKFYEQYF. CDR3 coding DNA: TGTGCCACCAGCTCGACTAGCGGGAAATTTTACGAGCAGTACTTC.

The gene calls are TRBV4-2 and TRBJ1-2; TRBD1 might be the D (5 bases). CDR3 length: 14 amino acids. Germline V lookup: CDR1 LGHNA, CDR2 YNFKEQ. Trimming pared 2 bases from V and 8 bases from J, leaving 15 bases between. The CDR3 spells CASSQRGDPGGYTF. CDR3 nucleotides: TGTGCCAGCAGCCAACGGGGGGACCCGGGGGGCTACACCTTC.

This clone was observed a few times. The gene calls are TRBV4-3 and TRBJ2-2; tentatively, D is TRBD2 (6 bases). The CDR3 has 16 amino acids. The germline V and J ends were trimmed by 1 base and 5 bases, with 14 bases remaining between them. Germline-derived CDR1 and CDR2 are LGHNA and YSLEER. The CDR3 region is CASSQVGSGDTGELFF. Written as DNA, the CDR3 is TGCGCCAGCAGCCAAGTCGGGTCGGGAGATACCGGGGAGCTGTTTTTT.

The rearrangement links TRBV4-3 to TRBJ2-7; D gene unclear. This CDR3 region has 14 residues. CDR1 is LGHNA, CDR2 YSLEER, per germline. Deletions cut 1 base from V and 3 bases from J, with 10 bases between. CDR3 loop: CASSQGHGFYEQYF. The CDR3 DNA reads TGCGCCAGCAGCCAAGGGCACGGGTTCTACGAGCAGTACTTC.

This chain uses TRBV11-2 with TRBJ1-1; D not resolved. The germline V and J ends were trimmed by 7 bases and 7 bases, with 22 bases remaining between them. The CDR3 covers 15 residues. Germline V lookup: CDR1 SGHAT, CDR2 FQNNGV. The CDR3 nucleotides are TGTGCCAGCACCCTTATGGCGGTGAGGGTTAATGAAGCTTTCTTT. Protein product: CASTLMAVRVNEAFF.

This chain links TRBV7-3 with TRBJ2-5, with TRBD2 matching over 9 bases. Per germline, CDR1 SGHTA and CDR2 FQGTGA. This CDR3 has 15 residues. Unmatched junction bases numbered 5, after V lost 2 bases and J lost 4 bases. The CDR3 DNA sequence: TGTGCCAGCAGCTTAGTAGGCGGGAGGGTAGAGACCCAGTACTTC. Amino acid sequence: CASSLVGGRVETQYF.

The chain recombines TRBV4-1 with TRBJ1-5; TRBD1 aligns across 8 bases. Germline-derived CDR1 and CDR2 are MGHRA and YSYEKL. V was pared by 0 bases and J by 4 bases, with 8 bases of the junction left unmatched. The CDR3 spans 17 residues. The CDR3 protein is CASSQETAGGVNQPQHF. CDR3 coding DNA: TGCGCCAGCAGCCAAGAAACGGCAGGGGGCGTTAATCAGCCCCAGCATTTT.

Written as DNA, the CDR3 is TGTGCCAGTAGGGGACAGGGGACCTCCTACGAGCAGTACTTC. Its translation: CASRGQGTSYEQYF. J is TRBJ2-7 and V is TRBV19, with TRBD1 identical over 10 bases. The J segment lost 0 bases and the V segment lost 6 bases, leaving 2 bases of the junction unmatched. The CDR3 contains 14 residues. Per the germline V gene, CDR1 is LNHDA and CDR2 is SQIVND (reference sequence).

This sequence joins TRBV7-9 and TRBJ2-3; TRBD2 matches 14 bases. Germline CDR1 reads SEHNR; CDR2 reads FQNEAQ (reference sequence). V gave up 5 bases and J gave up 5 bases; unmatched junction bases: 6. This CDR3 is 16 amino acids long. CDR3 loop: CASSPPGLAGEDTQYF. DNA for the CDR3: TGTGCCAGCAGCCCGCCGGGACTAGCGGGGGAAGATACGCAGTATTTT.

The chain carries TRBV4-1 and TRBJ1-4; TRBD1 aligns across 12 bases. The V and J ends lost 1 base and 6 bases, in that order; junction bases with no gene match: 0. The CDR3 consists of 15 residues. Germline-derived CDR1 and CDR2 are MGHRA and YSYEKL. The DNA for the CDR3 is TGCGCCAGCAGCCAAGGGGACAGGGGGCATGAAAAACTGTTTTTT. Its protein product is CASSQGDRGHEKLFF.

This rearrangement joins TRBV7-8 to TRBJ1-1, with 9 bases lining up with TRBD1. J lost 5 bases, V lost 5 bases, and 6 bases had no gene match. The CDR3 loop spans 14 amino acids. CDR1 and CDR2 from the germline V gene are SGHVS and FQNEAQ. CDR3 sequence: CASSQTGGKTEAFF. In nucleotides, the CDR3 is TGTGCCAGCAGCCAAACAGGGGGCAAAACTGAAGCTTTCTTT.

This chain's CDR3 is CASSFRTGGVNYGYTF. In nucleotides, the CDR3 is TGTGCCAGCAGCTTTCGGACAGGGGGCGTAAACTATGGCTACACCTTC. The chain joins TRBV5-6 to TRBJ1-2; 11 positions match TRBD1. The germline CDR1 and CDR2 sequences are SGHDT and YYEEEE. This CDR3 spans 16 amino acids. With V trimmed by 2 bases and J by 2 bases, 5 bases remained unmatched. The whole variable domain, filled in from reference TRBV5-6 and TRBJ1-2, reads DAGVTQSPTHLIKTRGQQVTLRCSPKSGHDTVSWYQQALGQGPQFIFQYYEEEERQRGNFPDRFSGHQFPNYSSELNVNALLLGDSALYLCASSFRTGGVNYGYTFGSGTRLTVV.

V and J are TRBV5-1 and TRBJ1-3; possibly TRBD1 for D (6 bases). The V gene's germline CDR1 is SGHRS and CDR2 YFSETQ. The CDR3 has 17 residues. Deletions cut 4 bases from V and 0 bases from J, with 17 bases between. The CDR3 DNA reads as TGCGCCAGCAGCGGTACCCCCGGACAGCGCTCTGGAAACACCATATATTTT. Its protein is CASSGTPGQRSGNTIYF.

This clone appeared once. The V and J genes are TRBV6-5 and TRBJ1-6; D may be TRBD1 (5 bases). Germline CDR1 MNHEY, CDR2 SVGAGI. Trimming shortened V by 7 bases and J by 10 bases, and 20 bases separated the two germline ends. The CDR3 is 15 amino acids. For the CDR3, the DNA is TGTGCCAGCACCCCGGACGGGGGTTCAGGGTCACCCCTCCACTTT. Residues: CASTPDGGSGSPLHF.

The chain combines TRBV19 with TRBJ2-1; 12 bases match TRBD2. The germline CDR1 and CDR2 sequences are LNHDA and SQIVND (reference sequence). V lost 3 bases, J lost 10 bases, and 13 bases stayed unmatched. The CDR3 covers 17 residues. CDR3 coding DNA: TGTGCCAGTAGTATGGCGGGACTAGCGGGCCTCTATGGAGAGCAGTTCTTC. Amino acids: CASSMAGLAGLYGEQFF.

In its sample, this clone was seen many times. The rearrangement uses TRBV4-1 and TRBJ2-7; TRBD1 agrees at 7 bases. Unmatched junction bases numbered 2, after V lost 0 bases and J lost 3 bases. Germline-derived CDR1 and CDR2 are MGHRA and YSYEKL. The length of the CDR3 is 14 residues. The CDR3 reads CASSQEGTDYEQYF. The DNA of the CDR3 is TGCGCCAGCAGCCAAGAAGGGACAGACTACGAGCAGTACTTC.

J is TRBJ2-1 and V is TRBV10-3; D might be TRBD2 (6 bases). V shed 10 bases and J shed 0 bases, with 13 bases lying between them. The germline V gene has CDR1 ENHRY and CDR2 SYGVKD. The CDR3 length is 14 residues. In DNA, the CDR3 is TGTGCCACCGGGATGGAGGGCTCCTACAATGAGCAGTTCTTC. It is translated as CATGMEGSYNEQFF.